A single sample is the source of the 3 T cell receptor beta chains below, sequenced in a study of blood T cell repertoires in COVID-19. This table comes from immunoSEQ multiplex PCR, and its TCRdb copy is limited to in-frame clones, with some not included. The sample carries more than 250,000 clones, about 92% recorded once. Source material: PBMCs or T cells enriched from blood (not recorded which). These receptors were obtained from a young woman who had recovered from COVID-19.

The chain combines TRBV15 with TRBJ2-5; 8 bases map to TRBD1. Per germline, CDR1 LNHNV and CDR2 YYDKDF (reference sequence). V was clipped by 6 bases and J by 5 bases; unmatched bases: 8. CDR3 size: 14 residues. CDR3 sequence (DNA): TGTGCCACCAGAGCACAGGGGGTAGATGAGACCCAGTACTTC. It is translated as CATRAQGVDETQYF.

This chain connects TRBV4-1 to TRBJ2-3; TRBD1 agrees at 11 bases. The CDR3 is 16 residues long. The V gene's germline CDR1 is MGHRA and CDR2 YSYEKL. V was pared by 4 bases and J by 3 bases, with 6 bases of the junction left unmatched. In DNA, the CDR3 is TGCGCCAGCAGCCCCCGGACAGGGGGCGGTACAGATACGCAGTATTTT. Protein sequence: CASSPRTGGGTDTQYF.

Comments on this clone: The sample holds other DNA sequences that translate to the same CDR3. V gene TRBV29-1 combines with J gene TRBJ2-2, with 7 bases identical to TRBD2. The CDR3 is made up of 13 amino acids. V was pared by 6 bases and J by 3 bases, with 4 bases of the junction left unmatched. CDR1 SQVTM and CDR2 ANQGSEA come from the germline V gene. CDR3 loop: CSVGTTDTGELFF. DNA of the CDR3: TGCAGCGTAGGGACTACCGACACCGGGGAGCTGTTTTTT.